This T cell receptor (beta chain) originates from a study of control samples from healthy donors and cancer patients. Trimming left V 3 bases short and J 6 bases short, with 15 bases between. Germline-derived CDR1 and CDR2 are MNHEY and SMNVEV (reference sequence). The CDR3 contains 14 residues. Produced via immunoSEQ multiplex PCR; TCRdb's table is partial and in-frame only. This table has tens of thousands of clones, approximately 95% appearing once. V is TRBV27 and J is TRBJ2-7; tentative D call: TRBD1 (5 bases). What was sequenced was blood. The receptor comes from a woman between 18 and 30 years old in good health. The CDR3 protein is CASSLFTGESEQYF. DNA of the CDR3: TGTGCCAGCAGTTTGTTTACAGGCGAGTCCGAGCAGTACTTC.